Following are 23 T cell receptor beta chains from one sample sequenced in a study of OX40 agonist ivuxolimab in advanced cancers. The table came from immunoSEQ multiplex PCR; TCRdb's copy has only in-frame clones and leaves some out. This table holds approximately 65,000 clones, about 89% found once. Sequencing used CD4+ or CD8+ T cells sorted from blood, obtained in a trial of the OX40 agonist ivuxolimab. The receptors were gathered from an adult with an advanced solid tumor such as melanoma, head and neck, liver or kidney cancer.

The chain recombines TRBV29-1 with TRBJ2-5; D might be TRBD1 (6 bases). From germline, CDR1 is SQVTM and CDR2 ANQGSEA. The CDR3 is 13 residues long. Trimming shortened V by 3 bases and J by 5 bases, and 13 bases separated the two germline ends. The DNA of the CDR3 is TGCAGCGTTGATAACAGGGCAGGGGAGACCCAGTACTTC. Encoded protein: CSVDNRAGETQYF.

The chain carries TRBV5-1 and TRBJ2-3, with D perhaps matching TRBD1 (6 bases). V lost 5 bases and J lost 0, with 10 bases in between. The germline V gene has CDR1 SGHRS and CDR2 YFSETQ. CDR3 size: 14 residues. The CDR3 sequence: CASSRGHSTDTQYF. The CDR3 bases are TGCGCCAGCAGTCGGGGACACAGCACAGATACGCAGTATTTT.

This clone appeared once. The gene calls are TRBV5-4 and TRBJ2-7; no definite D call. Germline V gene sequence: CDR1 SGHNT, CDR2 YYREEE (reference sequence). The CDR3 has 14 amino acids. The ends were cut back, 5 bases at V and 5 bases at J, with 17 bases in the middle. CDR3 nucleotide sequence: TGTGCCAGCAGAAATCCCCAGGTGATCGACGAGCAGTACTTC. Protein sequence: CASRNPQVIDEQYF.

This chain joins TRBV19 and TRBJ2-7, with TRBD2 matching 11 bases. The CDR3 spans 14 residues. After removal of 7 bases from V and 1 base from J, the junction contained 3 bases not matched to a gene. Germline CDR1 reads LNHDA; CDR2 reads SQIVND (reference sequence). The CDR3 reads CASTLAGGSYEQYF. CDR3 bases: TGTGCCAGTACTCTAGCGGGAGGATCCTACGAGCAGTACTTC.

The gene calls are TRBV6-5 and TRBJ1-5; D might be TRBD1 (6 bases). V was clipped by 8 bases and J by 4 bases, with 12 bases between them. Looked up from germline, CDR1 is MNHEY and CDR2 is SVGAGI. The CDR3 is 13 residues long. The CDR3 region is CASAGQQNQPQHF. The CDR3 coding sequence is TGTGCCAGCGCCGGACAGCAAAATCAGCCCCAGCATTTT.

This chain links TRBV19 with TRBJ2-7; D is perhaps TRBD2 (5 bases). V was cut by 3 bases and J by 4 bases, with 16 bases left in between. The CDR3 covers 15 residues. Looked up from germline, CDR1 is LNHDA and CDR2 is SQIVND (reference sequence). For the CDR3, the DNA is TGTGCCAGTAGTATTAGAGCGGAACAGTCATACGAGCAGTACTTC. It yields the protein CASSIRAEQSYEQYF. Complete variable domain (other parts from reference TRBV19 and TRBJ2-7): DGGITQSPKYLFRKEGQNVTLSCEQNLNHDAMYWYRQDPGQGLRLIYYSQIVNDFQKGDIAEGYSVSREKKESFPLTVTSAQKNPTAFYLCASSIRAEQSYEQYFGPGTRLTVT.

The CDR3 DNA reads TGTGCCAGCAGCCTTCTCTCGGGGAGTTCAACTGAAGCTTTCTTT. This sequence encodes CASSLLSGSSTEAFF. This chain joins TRBV7-8 and TRBJ1-1; D unclear. The germline V and J ends were trimmed by 5 bases and 5 bases, with 18 bases remaining between them. Germline-derived CDR1 and CDR2 are SGHVS and FQNEAQ. This CDR3 has 15 amino acids.

The gene calls are TRBV23-1 and TRBJ1-5; D remains unclear. TRBV23-1 is given ORF status, its function remaining uncertain. The V gene lost 4 bases and the J gene lost 5 bases, with 15 bases spanning the gap. The CDR3 runs to 15 residues. The CDR3 DNA follows: TGCGCCAGCAGTCTAGAGCGATCCTTCGATCAGCCCCAGCATTTT. Its translation: CASSLERSFDQPQHF.

The chain joins TRBV19 to TRBJ1-1, with D hard to call. Germline CDR1 LNHDA, CDR2 SQIVND (reference sequence). The CDR3 sequence is 16 residues long. Trimming took 4 bases from V and 0 from J, leaving 15 bases between them. In nucleotides, the CDR3 is TGTGCCAGTAGTAAGCTGGGTGCACCCATGAACACTGAAGCTTTCTTT. Amino acid sequence: CASSKLGAPMNTEAFF.

The chain recombines TRBV2 with TRBJ2-7; TRBD1 aligns across 7 bases. Germline lookup yields CDR1 SNHLY and CDR2 FYNNEI. The CDR3 sequence is 14 residues long. V shed 8 bases, J shed 4 bases, and the junction held 11 bases outside the gene matches. CDR3 sequence reads: CASEGLQGKYEQYF. As DNA, the CDR3 is TGTGCCAGCGAGGGGTTACAGGGGAAATACGAGCAGTACTTC.

The chain links TRBV19 to TRBJ1-5; no reliable D call. The CDR3 runs 13 residues. Germline assignment: CDR1 LNHDA and CDR2 SQIVND (reference sequence). V gave up 10 bases and J gave up 2 bases, with 12 bases separating them. CDR3 loop: CATSAGRNQPQHF. The CDR3 DNA sequence: TGTGCCACTTCGGCCGGCCGCAATCAGCCCCAGCATTTT.

The chain employs TRBV29-1 and TRBJ2-5; D is unresolved. V was trimmed by 4 bases and J by 7 bases, leaving 4 bases between them. CDR1 and CDR2 (germline): SQVTM, ANQGSEA. The CDR3 covers 9 residues. In nucleotides, the CDR3 is TGCAGCGTTGGAGGGACCCAGTACTTC. The encoded protein is CSVGGTQYF.

The J gene is TRBJ1-5, the V gene TRBV19; a weak D match, TRBD1 (6 bases). Germline values: CDR1 LNHDA, CDR2 SQIVND (reference sequence). The length of the CDR3 is 14 residues. The V gene lost 6 bases and the J gene lost 4 bases, with 13 bases spanning the gap. This CDR3 reads CASSGLQGNQPQHF. DNA of the CDR3: TGTGCCAGTAGCGGGCTACAGGGAAATCAGCCCCAGCATTTT.

V usage is TRBV30 and J usage is TRBJ1-4; D may be TRBD1 (5 bases). The CDR3 spans 12 residues. The germline V and J ends were trimmed by 7 bases and 8 bases, with 14 bases remaining between them. From germline, CDR1 is GTSNPN and CDR2 SVGIG (reference sequence). The CDR3 region is CAYGTENEKLFF. In nucleotides, the CDR3 is TGTGCCTACGGGACGGAGAACGAAAAACTGTTTTTT.

The chain couples TRBV10-2 to TRBJ1-4; D is ambiguous. V was trimmed by 4 bases and J by 8 bases, leaving 11 bases between them. From germline, CDR1 is WSHSY and CDR2 SAAADI. The CDR3 is 13 amino acids. The CDR3 DNA is TGCGCCAGCAGTGTACAAATGGGCGAAAAACTGTTTTTT. It specifies CASSVQMGEKLFF.

This sequence joins TRBV7-6 and TRBJ2-2; 8 bases align to TRBD1. Germline loops: CDR1 SGHVS, CDR2 FNYEAQ. The V and J ends lost 2 bases and 6 bases, in that order; junction bases with no gene match: 11. This CDR3 has 17 residues. The CDR3 spells CASSLMARTGFAGELFF. As DNA, the CDR3 is TGTGCCAGCAGCTTAATGGCAAGGACAGGGTTCGCCGGGGAGCTGTTTTTT.

The CDR3 region has the DNA TGCGCCAGCACCCCGGGTTGGGGGGCAACTAATGAAAAACTGTTTTTT. As protein: CASTPGWGATNEKLFF. V usage is TRBV5-1 and J usage is TRBJ1-4; possible D gene TRBD1, 5 bases. Germline V lookup: CDR1 SGHRS, CDR2 YFSETQ. The V end was cut by 6 bases, the J end by 0 bases, with 15 bases between. This CDR3 is 16 amino acids long.

CDR3 residues: CATEGEGTPFF. The DNA for the CDR3 is TGTGCCACCGAAGGGGAAGGGACCCCTTTCTTT. The chain is built from TRBV2 and TRBJ1-1; D is perhaps TRBD1 (5 bases). The CDR3 has 11 residues. Germline assignment: CDR1 SNHLY and CDR2 FYNNEI. The V end lost 10 bases, the J end lost 12 bases, and 18 bases lay between the germline ends.

V gene TRBV18 combines with J gene TRBJ2-7, with 9 bases aligning to TRBD2. The CDR3 covers 15 residues. Germline V CDR1 and CDR2: KGHSH, LQKENI. Unmatched junction bases numbered 3, after V lost 3 bases and J lost 0 bases. CDR3 in amino acids: CASSPPSGNSYEQYF. DNA of the CDR3: TGTGCCAGCTCACCTCCTAGCGGGAACTCCTACGAGCAGTACTTC.

The V gene is TRBV11-1, the J gene TRBJ2-5; D is ambiguous. With 3 bases removed from V and 0 bases from J, the gap between germline ends came to 5 bases. The CDR3 has 13 amino acids. Germline lookup yields CDR1 SGHAT and CDR2 FQDESV (reference sequence). The CDR3 nucleotides are TGTGCCAGCAGCTTCGACAACCAAGAGACCCAGTACTTC. Encoded protein: CASSFDNQETQYF.

The chain joins TRBV28 to TRBJ2-7; the match to TRBD1 covers 12 bases. The CDR3 covers 15 residues. Unmatched junction bases numbered 10, after V lost 6 bases and J lost 7 bases. Germline values: CDR1 MDHEN, CDR2 SYDVKM. This chain's CDR3 is CASSAPGQGAGEQYF. CDR3 nucleotide sequence: TGTGCCAGCAGCGCCCCGGGACAGGGGGCCGGAGAGCAGTACTTC. Full variable domain (rest looked up from reference TRBV28 and TRBJ2-7): DVKVTQSSRYLVKRTGEKVFLECVQDMDHENMFWYRQDPGLGLRLIYFSYDVKMKEKGDIPEGYSVSREKKERFSLILESASTNQTSMYLCASSAPGQGAGEQYFGPGTRLTVT.

This chain joins TRBV29-1 and TRBJ2-7; TRBD2 might be the D (6 bases). Germline V gene sequence: CDR1 SQVTM, CDR2 ANQGSEA. The CDR3 sequence is 13 residues long. Trimming removed 7 bases from V and 7 bases from J, with 20 bases in between. The CDR3 nucleotides read TGCAGCGCCCAGGAGGGGCCTCAAAAAGAGCAGTACTTC. This codes for CSAQEGPQKEQYF.

This clone has only a few counts. V is TRBV11-2 and J is TRBJ2-2; 10 bases match TRBD2. This CDR3 is 15 amino acids long. V was clipped by 4 bases and J by 5 bases; unmatched bases: 4. CDR1 is SGHAT, CDR2 FQNNGV, per germline. CDR3 in DNA: TGTGCCAGCAGCTGGATGACTAGCGGGACCGGGGAGCTGTTTTTT. This translates into CASSWMTSGTGELFF.